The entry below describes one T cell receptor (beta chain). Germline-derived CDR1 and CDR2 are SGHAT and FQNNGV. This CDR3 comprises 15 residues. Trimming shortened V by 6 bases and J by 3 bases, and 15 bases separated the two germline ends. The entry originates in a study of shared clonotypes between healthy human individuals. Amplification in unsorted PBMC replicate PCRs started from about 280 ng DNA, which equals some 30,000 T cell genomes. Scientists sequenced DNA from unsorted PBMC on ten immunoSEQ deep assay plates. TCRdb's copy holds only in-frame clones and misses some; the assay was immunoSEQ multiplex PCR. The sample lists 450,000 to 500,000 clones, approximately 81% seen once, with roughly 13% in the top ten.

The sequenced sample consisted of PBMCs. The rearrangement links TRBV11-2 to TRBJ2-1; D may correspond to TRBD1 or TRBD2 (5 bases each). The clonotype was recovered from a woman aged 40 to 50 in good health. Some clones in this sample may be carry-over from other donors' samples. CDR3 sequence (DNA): TGTGCCAGCAGACCATCCGGGACGCACTACAATGAGCAGTTCTTC. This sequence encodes CASRPSGTHYNEQFF.